This T cell receptor (beta chain) was profiled in a study of OX40 agonist ivuxolimab in advanced cancers. Points from the study as a whole: Several nonresponders also turned out to have low normalized T-cell clonal expansion.

The data were produced by immunoSEQ multiplex PCR, yet TCRdb's version contains in-frame clones alone and is incomplete. The data show 38,000 or so clones, roughly nine tenths seen once. Germline assignment: CDR1 SQVTM and CDR2 ANQGSEA. The CDR3 loop spans 13 amino acids. To note about this clone: The antigen is unknown.

The chain has TRBV29-1 and TRBJ2-5; possible D gene TRBD2, 6 bases. This sequence was found in an adult with an advanced solid tumor such as melanoma, head and neck, liver or kidney cancer. Source: CD4+ or CD8+ T cells sorted from blood, taken in a trial of the OX40 agonist ivuxolimab. The CDR3 region is CNILSGEREAQYF. Here the CDR3 DNA reads TGCAACATTCTTTCCGGGGAAAGGGAGGCCCAGTACTTC.